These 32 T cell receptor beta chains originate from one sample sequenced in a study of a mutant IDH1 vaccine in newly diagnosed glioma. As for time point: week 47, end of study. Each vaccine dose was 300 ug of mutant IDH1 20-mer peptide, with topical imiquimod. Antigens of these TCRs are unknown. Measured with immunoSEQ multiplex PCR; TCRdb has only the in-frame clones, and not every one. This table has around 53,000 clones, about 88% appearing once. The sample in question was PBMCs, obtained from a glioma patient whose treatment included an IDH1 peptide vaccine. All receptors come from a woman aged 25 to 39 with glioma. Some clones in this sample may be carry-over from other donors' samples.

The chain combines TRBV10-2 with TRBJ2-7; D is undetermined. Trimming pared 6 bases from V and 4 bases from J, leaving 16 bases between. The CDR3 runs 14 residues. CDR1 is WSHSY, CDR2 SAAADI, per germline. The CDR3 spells CASSRTEIPYEQYF. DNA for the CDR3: TGCGCCAGCAGCAGAACTGAAATACCTTACGAGCAGTACTTC.

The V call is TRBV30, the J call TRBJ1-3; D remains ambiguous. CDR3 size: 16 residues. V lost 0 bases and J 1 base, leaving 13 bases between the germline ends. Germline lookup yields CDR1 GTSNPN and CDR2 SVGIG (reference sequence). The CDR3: CAWSVRPGLSGNTIYF. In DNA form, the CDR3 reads TGTGCCTGGAGTGTACGCCCAGGCCTGTCTGGAAACACCATATATTTT.

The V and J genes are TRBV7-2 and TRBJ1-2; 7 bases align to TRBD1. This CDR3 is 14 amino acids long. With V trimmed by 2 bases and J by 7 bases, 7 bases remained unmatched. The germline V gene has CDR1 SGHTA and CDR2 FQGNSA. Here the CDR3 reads CASSLSAAGGGYTF. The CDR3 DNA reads TGTGCCAGCAGCTTATCCGCGGCAGGGGGTGGCTACACCTTC.

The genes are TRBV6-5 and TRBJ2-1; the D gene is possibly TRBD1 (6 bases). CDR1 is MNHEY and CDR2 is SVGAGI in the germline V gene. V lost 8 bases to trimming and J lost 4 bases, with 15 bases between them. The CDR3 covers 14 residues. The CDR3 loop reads CASGSGTKYNEQFF. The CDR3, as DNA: TGTGCCAGCGGCTCCGGGACAAAATACAATGAGCAGTTCTTC.

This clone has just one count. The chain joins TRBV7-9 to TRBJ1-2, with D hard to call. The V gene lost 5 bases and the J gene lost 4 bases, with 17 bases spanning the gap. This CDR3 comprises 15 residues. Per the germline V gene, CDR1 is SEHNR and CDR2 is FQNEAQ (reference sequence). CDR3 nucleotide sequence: TGTGCCAGCAGCCCACCCTCTAGGGCGGGCTATGGCTACACCTTC. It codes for CASSPPSRAGYGYTF.

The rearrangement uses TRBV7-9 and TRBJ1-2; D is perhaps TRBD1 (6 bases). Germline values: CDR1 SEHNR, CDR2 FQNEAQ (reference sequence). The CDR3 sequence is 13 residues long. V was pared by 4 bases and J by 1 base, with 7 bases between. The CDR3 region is CASSWTVNYGYTF. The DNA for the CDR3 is TGTGCCAGCAGCTGGACAGTTAACTATGGCTACACCTTC.

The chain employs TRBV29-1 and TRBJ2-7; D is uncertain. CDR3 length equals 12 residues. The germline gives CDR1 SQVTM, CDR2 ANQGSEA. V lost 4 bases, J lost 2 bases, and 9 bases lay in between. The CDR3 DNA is TGCAGCGTTGCCCATGACCCCTACGAGCAGTACTTC. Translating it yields CSVAHDPYEQYF.

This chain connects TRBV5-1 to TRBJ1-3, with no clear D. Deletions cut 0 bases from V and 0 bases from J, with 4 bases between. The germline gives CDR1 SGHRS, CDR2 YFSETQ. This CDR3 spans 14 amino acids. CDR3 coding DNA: TGCGCCAGCAGCTTGGGAGGCTCTGGAAACACCATATATTTT. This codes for CASSLGGSGNTIYF.

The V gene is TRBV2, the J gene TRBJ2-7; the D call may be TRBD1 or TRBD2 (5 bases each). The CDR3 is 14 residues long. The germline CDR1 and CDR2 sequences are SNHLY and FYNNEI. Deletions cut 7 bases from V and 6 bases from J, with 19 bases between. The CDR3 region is CASTPQQVAGEQYF. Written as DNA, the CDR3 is TGTGCCAGCACACCCCAACAGGTCGCGGGCGAGCAGTACTTC.

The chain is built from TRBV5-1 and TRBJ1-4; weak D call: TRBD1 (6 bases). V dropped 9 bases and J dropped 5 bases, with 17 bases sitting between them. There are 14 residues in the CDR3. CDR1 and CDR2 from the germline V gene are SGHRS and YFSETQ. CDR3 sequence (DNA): TGCGCCACTTCCCGGGGGGCGGGAAATGAAAAACTGTTTTTT. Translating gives CATSRGAGNEKLFF.

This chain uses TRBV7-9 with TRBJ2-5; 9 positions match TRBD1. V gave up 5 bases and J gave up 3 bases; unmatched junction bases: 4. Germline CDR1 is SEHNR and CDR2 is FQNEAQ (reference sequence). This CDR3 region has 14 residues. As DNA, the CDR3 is TGTGCCAGCAGCCTCGGGACAGGGAAAGAGACCCAGTACTTC. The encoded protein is CASSLGTGKETQYF.

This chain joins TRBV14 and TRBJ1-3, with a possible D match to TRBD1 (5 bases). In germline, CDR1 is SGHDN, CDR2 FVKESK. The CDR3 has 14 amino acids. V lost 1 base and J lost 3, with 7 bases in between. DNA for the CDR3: TGTGCCAGCAGCCAAGTGGGACTTGGAAACACCATATATTTT. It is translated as CASSQVGLGNTIYF.

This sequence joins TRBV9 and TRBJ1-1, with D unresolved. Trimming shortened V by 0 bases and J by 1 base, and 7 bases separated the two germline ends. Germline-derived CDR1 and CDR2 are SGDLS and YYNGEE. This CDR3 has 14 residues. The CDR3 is CASSVDSGNTEAFF. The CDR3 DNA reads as TGTGCCAGCAGCGTAGATAGCGGGAACACTGAAGCTTTCTTT.

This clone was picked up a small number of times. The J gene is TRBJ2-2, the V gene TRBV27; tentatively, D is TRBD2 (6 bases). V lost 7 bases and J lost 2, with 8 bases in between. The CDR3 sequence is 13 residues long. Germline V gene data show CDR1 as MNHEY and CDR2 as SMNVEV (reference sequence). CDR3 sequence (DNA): TGTGCCAGCACCGGGACTAACACCGGGGAGCTGTTTTTT. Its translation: CASTGTNTGELFF.

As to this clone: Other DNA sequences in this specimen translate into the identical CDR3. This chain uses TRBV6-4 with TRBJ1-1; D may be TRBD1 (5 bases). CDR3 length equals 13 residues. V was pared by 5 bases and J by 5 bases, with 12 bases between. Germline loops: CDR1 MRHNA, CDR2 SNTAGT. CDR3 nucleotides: TGTGCCAGCAGTTCAGGGCCGGGAACTGAAGCTTTCTTT. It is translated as CASSSGPGTEAFF.

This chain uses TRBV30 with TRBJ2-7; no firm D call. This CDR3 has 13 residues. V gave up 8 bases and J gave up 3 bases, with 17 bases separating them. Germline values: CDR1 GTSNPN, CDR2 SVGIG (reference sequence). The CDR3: CALVVDRGYEQYF. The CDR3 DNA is TGTGCCCTGGTGGTGGACCGAGGCTACGAGCAGTACTTC.

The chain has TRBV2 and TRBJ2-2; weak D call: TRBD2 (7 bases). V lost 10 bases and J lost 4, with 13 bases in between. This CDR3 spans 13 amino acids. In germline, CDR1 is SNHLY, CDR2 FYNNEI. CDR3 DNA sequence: TGTGCCAACGGGGGGCGCTCCACCGGGGAGCTGTTTTTT. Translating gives CANGGRSTGELFF.

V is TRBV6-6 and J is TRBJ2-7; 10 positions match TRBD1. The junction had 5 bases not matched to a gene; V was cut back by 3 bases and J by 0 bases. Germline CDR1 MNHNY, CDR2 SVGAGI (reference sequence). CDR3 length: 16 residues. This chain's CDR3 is CASSYLGQGPSYEQYF. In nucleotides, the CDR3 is TGTGCCAGCAGTTATCTGGGACAGGGGCCCTCCTACGAGCAGTACTTC.

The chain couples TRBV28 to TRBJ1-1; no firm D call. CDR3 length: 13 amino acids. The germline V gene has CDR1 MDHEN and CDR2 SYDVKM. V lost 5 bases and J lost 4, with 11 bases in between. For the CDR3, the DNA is TGTGCCAGCAGTCCCTCGGACGGCACTGAAGCTTTCTTT. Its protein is CASSPSDGTEAFF. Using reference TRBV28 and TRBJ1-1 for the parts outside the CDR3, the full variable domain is DVKVTQSSRYLVKRTGEKVFLECVQDMDHENMFWYRQDPGLGLRLIYFSYDVKMKEKGDIPEGYSVSREKKERFSLILESASTNQTSMYLCASSPSDGTEAFFGQGTRLTVV.

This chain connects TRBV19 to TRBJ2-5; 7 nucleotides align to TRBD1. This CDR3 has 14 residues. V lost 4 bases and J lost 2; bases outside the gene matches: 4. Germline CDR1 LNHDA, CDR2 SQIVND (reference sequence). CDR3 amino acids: CASSRGTVQETQYF. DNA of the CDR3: TGTGCCAGTAGTAGGGGGACAGTTCAAGAGACCCAGTACTTC.

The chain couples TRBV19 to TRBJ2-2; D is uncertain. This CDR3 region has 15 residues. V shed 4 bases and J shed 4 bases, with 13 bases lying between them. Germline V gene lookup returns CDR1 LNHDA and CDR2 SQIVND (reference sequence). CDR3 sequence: CASSRRDGPTGELFF. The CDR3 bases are TGTGCCAGTAGTAGACGAGACGGCCCCACCGGGGAGCTGTTTTTT.

The CDR3 reads CASSRIGGTGELFF. The CDR3 DNA follows: TGTGCCAGCAGTCGAATAGGGGGCACCGGGGAGCTGTTTTTT. The rearrangement joins TRBV7-9 to TRBJ2-2; D is perhaps TRBD1 (6 bases). Between the trimmed V and J ends, which lost 6 bases and 4 bases, there was a span of 12 bases. The length of the CDR3 is 14 residues. CDR1 SEHNR and CDR2 FQNEAQ come from the germline V gene (reference sequence).

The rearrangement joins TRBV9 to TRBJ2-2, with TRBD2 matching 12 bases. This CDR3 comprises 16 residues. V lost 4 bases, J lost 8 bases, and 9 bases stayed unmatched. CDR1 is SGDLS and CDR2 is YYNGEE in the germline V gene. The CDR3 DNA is TGTGCCAGCAGCCCGGGACTAGCGGGCCAAGGGGGGGAGCTGTTTTTT. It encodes CASSPGLAGQGGELFF.

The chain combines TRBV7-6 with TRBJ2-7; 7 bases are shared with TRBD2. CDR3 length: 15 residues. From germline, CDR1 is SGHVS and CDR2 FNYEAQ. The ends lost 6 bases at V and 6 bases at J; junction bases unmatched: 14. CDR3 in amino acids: CASRPLDRGLGEQYF. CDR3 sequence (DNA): TGTGCCAGCAGGCCTCTGGATCGAGGACTAGGCGAGCAGTACTTC.

The CDR3, as DNA: TGTGCCAGCAACCCTGGAAACTCCTACGAGCAGTACTTC. Residues: CASNPGNSYEQYF. The chain has TRBV6-6 and TRBJ2-7; no clear D. V gave up 7 bases and J gave up 0 bases, with 10 bases separating them. From germline, CDR1 is MNHNY and CDR2 SVGAGI (reference sequence). This CDR3 is 13 amino acids long.

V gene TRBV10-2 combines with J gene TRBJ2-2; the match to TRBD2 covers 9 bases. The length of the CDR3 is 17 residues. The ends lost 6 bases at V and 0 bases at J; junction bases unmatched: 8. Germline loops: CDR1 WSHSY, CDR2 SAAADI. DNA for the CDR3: TGCGCCAGCAGCTCGACTAGCGGCAACGCGAACACCGGGGAGCTGTTTTTT. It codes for CASSSTSGNANTGELFF.

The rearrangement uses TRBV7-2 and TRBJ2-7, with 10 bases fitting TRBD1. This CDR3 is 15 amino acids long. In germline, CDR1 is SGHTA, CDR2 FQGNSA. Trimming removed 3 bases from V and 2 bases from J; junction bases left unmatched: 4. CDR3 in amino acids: CASSFGTGEAYEQYF. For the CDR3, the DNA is TGTGCCAGCAGCTTTGGGACAGGGGAGGCCTACGAGCAGTACTTC.

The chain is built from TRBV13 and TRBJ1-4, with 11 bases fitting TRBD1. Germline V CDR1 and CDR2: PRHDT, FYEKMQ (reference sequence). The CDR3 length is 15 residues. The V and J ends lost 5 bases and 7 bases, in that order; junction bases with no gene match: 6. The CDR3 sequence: CASSPAGTGGEKLFF. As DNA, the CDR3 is TGTGCCAGCAGCCCCGCCGGGACAGGGGGTGAAAAACTGTTTTTT.

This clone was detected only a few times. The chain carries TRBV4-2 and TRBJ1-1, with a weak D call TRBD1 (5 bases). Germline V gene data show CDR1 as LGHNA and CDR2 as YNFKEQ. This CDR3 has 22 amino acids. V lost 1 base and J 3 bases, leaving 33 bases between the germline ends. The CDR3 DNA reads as TGTGCCAGCAGCCAAGTTCCCTTCGGGTGGACACCGGACGGGAAGCGAGACACTGAAGCTTTCTTT. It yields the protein CASSQVPFGWTPDGKRDTEAFF.

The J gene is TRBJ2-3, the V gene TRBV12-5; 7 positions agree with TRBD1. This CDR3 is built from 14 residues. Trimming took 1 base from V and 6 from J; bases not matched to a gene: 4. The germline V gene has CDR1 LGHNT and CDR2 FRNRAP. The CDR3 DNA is TGTGCTAGTGGTTTGGGACAGGGAACCGATACGCAGTATTTT. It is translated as CASGLGQGTDTQYF.

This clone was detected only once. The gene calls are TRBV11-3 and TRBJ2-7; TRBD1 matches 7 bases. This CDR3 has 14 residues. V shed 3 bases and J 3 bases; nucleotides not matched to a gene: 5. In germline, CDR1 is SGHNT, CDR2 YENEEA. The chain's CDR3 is CASSLGTAIYEQYF. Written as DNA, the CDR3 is TGTGCCAGCAGCTTGGGGACAGCTATCTACGAGCAGTACTTC.

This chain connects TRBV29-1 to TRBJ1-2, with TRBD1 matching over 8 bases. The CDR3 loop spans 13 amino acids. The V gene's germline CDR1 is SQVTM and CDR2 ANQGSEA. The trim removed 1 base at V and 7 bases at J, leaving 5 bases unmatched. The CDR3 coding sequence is TGCAGCGTTGAAGTAGAGGACAGGGTTGGCTACACCTTC. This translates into CSVEVEDRVGYTF.